These 4 T cell receptor beta chains were all obtained from the same sample, sequenced in a study of shared clonotypes between healthy human individuals. CD8 cells classed as naive were CD45RO-negative and positively selected for CCR7, excluding terminally differentiated effector memory CD45RA+ cells. The data were produced by immunoSEQ multiplex PCR, yet TCRdb's version contains in-frame clones alone and is incomplete. The sample includes about 2,100,000 clones, around 93% of them seen just once. The sample was naive CD8+ T cells from PBMCs. The receptors were sampled from a man aged 18 to 29 in good health. Some clones in this sample may be carry-over from other donors' samples.

The V gene is TRBV6-1, the J gene TRBJ2-7, with D uncertain. V dropped 6 bases and J dropped 7 bases, with 19 bases sitting between them. The germline V gene has CDR1 MNHNS and CDR2 SASEGT. This CDR3 comprises 14 residues. CDR3 region: CASRPGWILGEQYF. CDR3 sequence (DNA): TGTGCCAGCAGGCCTGGGTGGATTCTGGGGGAGCAGTACTTC.

V usage is TRBV28 and J usage is TRBJ1-5; 10 nucleotides agree with TRBD1. V lost 7 bases and J lost 4; bases outside the gene matches: 10. Germline V gives CDR1 MDHEN, CDR2 SYDVKM. The CDR3 is 16 amino acids. In DNA, the CDR3 is TGTGCCAGCACCCCCCCCGGACAGGGGGGAAATCAGCCCCAGCATTTT. Translation: CASTPPGQGGNQPQHF.

Points on this clone: Other DNA sequences in the same sample also yield this CDR3. The genes are TRBV9 and TRBJ2-7; D gene ambiguous. Germline V gives CDR1 SGDLS, CDR2 YYNGEE. CDR3 size: 12 residues. V was cut by 0 bases and J by 3 bases, with 4 bases left in between. CDR3 in amino acids: CASSVGGYEQYF. The CDR3 DNA reads TGTGCCAGCAGCGTAGGGGGCTACGAGCAGTACTTC.

The chain links TRBV28 to TRBJ2-1; D gene unclear. Germline CDR1 reads MDHEN; CDR2 reads SYDVKM. Between the trimmed V and J ends, which lost 5 bases and 3 bases, there was a span of 14 bases. The CDR3 has 15 amino acids. CDR3 sequence reads: CASSPLGRIYNEQFF. The CDR3 coding sequence is TGTGCCAGCAGTCCCCTAGGACGGATCTACAATGAGCAGTTCTTC.